This T cell receptor beta chain was sequenced for a study of chemoradiotherapy in HPV16-positive cancers. Libraries were prepared by immunoSEQ multiplex PCR; TCRdb keeps only in-frame clonotypes and omits some of them. The data hold approximately 12,000 clones, with around 75% observed a single time. The trim removed 5 bases at V and 7 bases at J, leaving 4 bases unmatched. Germline CDR1 SEHNR, CDR2 FQNEAQ (reference sequence). CDR3 length: 14 amino acids. The sample here was taken from a patient who underwent chemoradiotherapy. The source of this sequence is a human donor with HPV-associated anogenital cancer. The chain combines TRBV7-9 with TRBJ2-1; 11 bases line up with TRBD2. CDR3 nucleotides: TGTGCCAGCAGCCCCGGACTAGCGGGTAATGAGCAGTTCTTC. Protein product: CASSPGLAGNEQFF.